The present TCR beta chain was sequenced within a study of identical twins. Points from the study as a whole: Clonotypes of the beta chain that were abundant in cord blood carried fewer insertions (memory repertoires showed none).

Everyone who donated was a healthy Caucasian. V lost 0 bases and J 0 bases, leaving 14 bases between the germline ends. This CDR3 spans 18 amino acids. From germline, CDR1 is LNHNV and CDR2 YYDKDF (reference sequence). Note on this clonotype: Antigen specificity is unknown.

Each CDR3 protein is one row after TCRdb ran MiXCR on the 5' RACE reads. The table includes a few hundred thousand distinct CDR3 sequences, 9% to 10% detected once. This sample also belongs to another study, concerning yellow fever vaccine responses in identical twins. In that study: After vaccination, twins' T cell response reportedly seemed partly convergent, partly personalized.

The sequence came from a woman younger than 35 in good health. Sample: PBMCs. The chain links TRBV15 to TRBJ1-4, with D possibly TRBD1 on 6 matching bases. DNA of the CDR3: TGTGCCACCAGCAGAGATCCGGGGGCAGGAGCAACTAATGAAAAACTGTTTTTT. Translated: CATSRDPGAGATNEKLFF.